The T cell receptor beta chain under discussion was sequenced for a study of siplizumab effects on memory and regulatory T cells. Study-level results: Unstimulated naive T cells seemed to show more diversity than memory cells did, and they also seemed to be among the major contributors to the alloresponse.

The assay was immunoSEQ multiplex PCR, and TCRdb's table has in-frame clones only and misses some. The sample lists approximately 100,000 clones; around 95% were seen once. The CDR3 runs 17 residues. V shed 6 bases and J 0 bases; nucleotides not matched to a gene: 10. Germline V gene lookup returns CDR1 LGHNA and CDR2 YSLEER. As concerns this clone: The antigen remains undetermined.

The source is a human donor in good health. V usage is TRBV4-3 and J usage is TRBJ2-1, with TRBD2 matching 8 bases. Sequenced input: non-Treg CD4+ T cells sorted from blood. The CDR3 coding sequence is TGCGCCAGCAGGAAGACGGGAGGGGTGGGCTCCTACAATGAGCAGTTCTTC. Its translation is CASRKTGGVGSYNEQFF.